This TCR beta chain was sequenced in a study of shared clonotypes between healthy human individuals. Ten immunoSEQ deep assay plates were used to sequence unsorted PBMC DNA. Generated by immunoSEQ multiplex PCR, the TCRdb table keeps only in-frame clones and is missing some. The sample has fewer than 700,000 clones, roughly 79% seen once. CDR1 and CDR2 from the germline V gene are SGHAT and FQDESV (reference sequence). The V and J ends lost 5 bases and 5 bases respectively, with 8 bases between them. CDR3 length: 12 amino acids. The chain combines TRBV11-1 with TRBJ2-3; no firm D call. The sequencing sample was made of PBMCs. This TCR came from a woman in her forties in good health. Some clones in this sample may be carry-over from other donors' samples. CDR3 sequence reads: CASSRLLDTQYF. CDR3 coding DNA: TGTGCCAGCAGCCGATTGCTAGATACGCAGTATTTT.